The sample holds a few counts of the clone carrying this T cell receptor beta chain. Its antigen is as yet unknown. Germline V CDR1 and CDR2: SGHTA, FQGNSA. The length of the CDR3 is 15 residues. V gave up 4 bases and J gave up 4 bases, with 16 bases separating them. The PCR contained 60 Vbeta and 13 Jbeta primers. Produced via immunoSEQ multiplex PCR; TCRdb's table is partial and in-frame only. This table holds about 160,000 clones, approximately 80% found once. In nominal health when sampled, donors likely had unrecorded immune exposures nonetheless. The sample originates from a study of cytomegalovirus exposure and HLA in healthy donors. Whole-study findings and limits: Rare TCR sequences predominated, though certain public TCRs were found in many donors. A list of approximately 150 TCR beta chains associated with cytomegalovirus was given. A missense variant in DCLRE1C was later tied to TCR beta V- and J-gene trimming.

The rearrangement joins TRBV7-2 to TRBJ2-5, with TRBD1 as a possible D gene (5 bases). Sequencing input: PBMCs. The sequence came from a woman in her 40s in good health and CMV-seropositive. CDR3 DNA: TGTGCCAGCAGCTCTACAGGTTTGGTCGGAGAGACCCAGTACTTC. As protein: CASSSTGLVGETQYF.